This TCR beta chain was obtained from a study of Graves' ophthalmopathy and Graves' hyperthyroidism. Investigators amplified TCR beta CDR3 regions from RNA transcripts. In the first round, RT-PCR was carried out with HTBI primers, and a multiplex PCR formed the second round. TCRdb used MiXCR to reprocess the multiplex PCR reads, holding one entry per CDR3 protein. The sample holds just over 400,000 distinct CDR3 sequences; around 21% are singletons and the top ten take under 3%. CDR3 length: 16 residues. V gave up 6 bases and J gave up 5 bases; unmatched junction bases: 11. At least ten counts were recorded for this clonotype.

This TCR was sampled from a woman between 18 and 29 years old with stable Graves' hyperthyroidism. Sequencing was carried out using peripheral blood. The chain has TRBV12-3 or TRBV12-4 and TRBJ2-5; 11 bases line up with TRBD2. CDR3 amino acids: CASRLTSGNQGETQYF. Here the CDR3 DNA reads TGTGCCAGCAGGCTGACTAGCGGGAACCAGGGGGAGACCCAGTACTTC.